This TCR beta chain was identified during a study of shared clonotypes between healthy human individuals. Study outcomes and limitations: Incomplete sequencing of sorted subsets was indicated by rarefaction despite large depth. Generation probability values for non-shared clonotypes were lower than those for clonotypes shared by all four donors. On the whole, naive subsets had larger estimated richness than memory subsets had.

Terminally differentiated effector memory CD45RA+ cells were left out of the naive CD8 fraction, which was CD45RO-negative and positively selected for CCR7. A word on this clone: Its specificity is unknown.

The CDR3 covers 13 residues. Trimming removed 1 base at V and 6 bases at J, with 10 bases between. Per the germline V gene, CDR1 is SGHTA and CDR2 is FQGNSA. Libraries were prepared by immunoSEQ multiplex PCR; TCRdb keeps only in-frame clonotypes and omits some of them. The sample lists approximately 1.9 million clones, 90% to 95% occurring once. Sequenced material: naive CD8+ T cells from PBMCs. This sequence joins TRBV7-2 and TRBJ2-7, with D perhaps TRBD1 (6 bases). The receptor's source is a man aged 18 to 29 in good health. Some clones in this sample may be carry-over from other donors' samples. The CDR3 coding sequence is TGTGCCAGCAGCTTAGGCAGGGGAAGCGAGCAGTACTTC. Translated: CASSLGRGSEQYF.